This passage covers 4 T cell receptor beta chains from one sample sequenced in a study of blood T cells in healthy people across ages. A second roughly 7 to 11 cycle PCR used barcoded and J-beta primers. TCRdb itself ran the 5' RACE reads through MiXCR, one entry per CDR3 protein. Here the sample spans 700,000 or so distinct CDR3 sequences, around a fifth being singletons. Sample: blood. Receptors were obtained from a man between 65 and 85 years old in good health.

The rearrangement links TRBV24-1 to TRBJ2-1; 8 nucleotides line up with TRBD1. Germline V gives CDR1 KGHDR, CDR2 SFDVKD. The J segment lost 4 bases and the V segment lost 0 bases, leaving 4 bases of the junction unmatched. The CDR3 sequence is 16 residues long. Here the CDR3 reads CATSDLGTGSYNEQFF. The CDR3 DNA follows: TGTGCCACCAGTGATTTGGGGACAGGCTCATACAATGAGCAGTTCTTC.

The CDR3 protein is CASSLRRDRGESIQYF. The CDR3 bases are TGTGCCAGCAGCTTAAGAAGGGACAGGGGGGAAAGCATTCAGTACTTC. The V gene is TRBV7-9, the J gene TRBJ2-4; 11 bases are shared with TRBD1. Looked up from germline, CDR1 is SEHNR and CDR2 is FQNEAQ (reference sequence). V trimming: 2 bases; J trimming: 9 bases; junction bases outside the gene matches: 9. The CDR3 has 16 amino acids.

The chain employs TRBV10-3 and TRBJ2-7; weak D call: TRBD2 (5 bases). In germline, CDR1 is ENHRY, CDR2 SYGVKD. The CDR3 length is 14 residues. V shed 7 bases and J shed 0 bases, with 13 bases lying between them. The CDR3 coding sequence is TGTGCCATCATGGAGGACGGAAGCTCCTACGAGCAGTACTTC. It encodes CAIMEDGSSYEQYF.

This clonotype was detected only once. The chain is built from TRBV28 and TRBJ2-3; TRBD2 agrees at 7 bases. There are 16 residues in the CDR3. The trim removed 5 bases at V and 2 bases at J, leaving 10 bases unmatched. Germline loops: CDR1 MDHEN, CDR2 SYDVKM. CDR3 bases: TGTGCCAGCAGTCCGATGGTGGGGGGGTTCACAGATACGCAGTATTTT. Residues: CASSPMVGGFTDTQYF.